This T cell receptor beta chain emerged from a study of blood T cell repertoires in COVID-19. Overall study context: From the United States, Italy and Spain came samples of acute and convalescent COVID-19.

The CDR3 covers 11 residues. Looked up from germline, CDR1 is DFQATT and CDR2 is SNEGSKA (reference sequence). The ends were cut back, 3 bases at V and 10 bases at J, with 10 bases in the middle. In the study's own analysis: From reference gene primer amplification, estimates of nucleated cell counts were derived. Here immunoSEQ multiplex PCR was the method, and the copy in TCRdb shows in-frame clones only, minus some. That table gives V, J and clone size, and the DNA gave D and trimming. This sample has more than 95,000 clones, with 85% to 90% found just once. This TCR was recovered from a human donor in a cohort sampled during active COVID-19. The sequencing sample was made of peripheral blood. This chain connects TRBV20-1 to TRBJ2-1; D remains ambiguous. The CDR3 bases are TGCAGTGCTAGGACATTTCAGGAGCAGTTCTTC. Residues: CSARTFQEQFF.